The 8 T cell receptor beta chains below all came from one sample that was sequenced in a study of CD8 T cells in Susac syndrome. Random-hexamer reverse transcription was applied to roughly 0.5 to 1 ug RNA. One entry per CDR3 protein results from TCRdb running MiXCR on the immunoSEQ multiplex PCR reads. The sample lists hundreds of thousands of distinct CDR3 sequences; just under 95% were seen once. The sequencing sample was made of CD4+ T cells from PBMCs. These TCRs come from a human donor with multiple sclerosis.

The V and J genes are TRBV28 and TRBJ2-7; 10 nucleotides agree with TRBD1. The V and J ends lost 9 bases and 5 bases, in that order; junction bases with no gene match: 7. CDR1 and CDR2 from the germline V gene are MDHEN and SYDVKM. The CDR3 spans 13 residues. The CDR3 sequence: CASRDRGFDEQYF. DNA for the CDR3: TGTGCCAGTCGGGACAGGGGTTTCGACGAGCAGTACTTC.

V gene TRBV7-9 combines with J gene TRBJ1-4; D is possibly TRBD1 (5 bases). Germline V CDR1 and CDR2: SEHNR, FQNEAQ (reference sequence). Trimming pared 5 bases from V and 4 bases from J, leaving 11 bases between. The CDR3 has 14 amino acids. The CDR3, as DNA: TGTGCCAGCAGCCAGGGACTGGATAATGAAAAACTGTTTTTT. Protein sequence: CASSQGLDNEKLFF.

The chain recombines TRBV9 with TRBJ2-5; D gene uncertain. The germline V and J ends were trimmed by 2 bases and 0 bases, with 8 bases remaining between them. CDR1 and CDR2 (germline): SGDLS, YYNGEE. This CDR3 spans 14 amino acids. In DNA form, the CDR3 reads TGTGCCAGCAGCGTCAGCGACAACCAAGAGACCCAGTACTTC. This sequence encodes CASSVSDNQETQYF.

This clonotype was found once. This sequence joins TRBV30 and TRBJ2-5, with 11 bases lining up with TRBD2. The CDR3 consists of 15 residues. Germline V gives CDR1 GTSNPN, CDR2 SVGIG (reference sequence). V dropped 0 bases and J dropped 4; count of bases not matched to a gene: 4. The chain's CDR3 is CAWSVLAGAAETQYF. CDR3 nucleotides: TGTGCCTGGAGTGTACTAGCGGGGGCCGCAGAGACCCAGTACTTC.

The chain employs TRBV2 and TRBJ1-2, with 8 bases aligning to TRBD1. The germline CDR1 and CDR2 sequences are SNHLY and FYNNEI. V lost 3 bases and J lost 3; bases outside the gene matches: 12. The CDR3 runs 17 residues. In nucleotides, the CDR3 is TGTGCCAGCAGTGAGACTTGGGGACAGGTTCAAGACTATGGCTACACCTTC. The encoded protein is CASSETWGQVQDYGYTF.

The V gene is TRBV2, the J gene TRBJ1-1; D uncertain. CDR1 and CDR2 (germline): SNHLY, FYNNEI. The CDR3 runs 11 residues. Trimming took 8 bases from V and 8 from J, leaving 12 bases between them. CDR3 nucleotide sequence: TGTGCCAGCCTCCGCGACTGGGAAGCTTTCTTT. Its protein product is CASLRDWEAFF. The full variable domain, rest sourced from reference TRBV2 and TRBJ1-1, is EPEVTQTPSHQVTQMGQEVILRCVPISNHLYFYWYRQILGQKVEFLVSFYNNEISEKSEIFDDQFSVERPDGSNFTLKIRSTKLEDSAMYFCASLRDWEAFFGQGTRLTVV.

A single count supports this clonotype. V gene TRBV11-2 combines with J gene TRBJ2-7; 11 bases align to TRBD2. This CDR3 contains 12 residues. The V gene end was trimmed by 8 bases and the J gene end by 6 bases; junction bases not matched to a gene: 3. Per the germline V gene, CDR1 is SGHAT and CDR2 is FQNNGV. CDR3 DNA sequence: TGTGCCAGCGCTAGCGGGGGGCTCGAGCAGTACTTC. Its protein product is CASASGGLEQYF.

This chain connects TRBV20-1 to TRBJ2-1, with a tentative D call TRBD1 (6 bases). CDR3 size: 16 residues. Germline CDR1 reads DFQATT; CDR2 reads SNEGSKA (reference sequence). Trimming took off 1 base at V and 0 bases at J, with 13 bases between the two ends. CDR3 DNA: TGCAGTGCTAGAGTTGGGGGCCCCACCTCCTACAATGAGCAGTTCTTC. Translated: CSARVGGPTSYNEQFF.